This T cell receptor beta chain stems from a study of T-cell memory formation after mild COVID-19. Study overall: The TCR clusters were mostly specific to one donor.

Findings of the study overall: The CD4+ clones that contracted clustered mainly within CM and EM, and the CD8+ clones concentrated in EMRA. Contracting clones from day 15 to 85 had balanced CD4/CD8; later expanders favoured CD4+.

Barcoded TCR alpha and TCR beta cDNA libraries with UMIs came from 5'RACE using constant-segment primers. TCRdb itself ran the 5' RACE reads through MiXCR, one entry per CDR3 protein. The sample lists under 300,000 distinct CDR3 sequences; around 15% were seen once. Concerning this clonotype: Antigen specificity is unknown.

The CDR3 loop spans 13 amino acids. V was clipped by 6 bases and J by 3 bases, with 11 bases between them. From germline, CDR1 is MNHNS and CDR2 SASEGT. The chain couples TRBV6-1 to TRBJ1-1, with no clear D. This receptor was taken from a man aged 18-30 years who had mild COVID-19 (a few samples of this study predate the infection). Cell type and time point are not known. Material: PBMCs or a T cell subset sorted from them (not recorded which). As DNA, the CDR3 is TGTGCCAGCAGGAGGGCCGGGGACACTGAAGCTTTCTTT. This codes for CASRRAGDTEAFF.